This T cell receptor beta chain was sequenced in a study of PD-1 blockade in classical Hodgkin lymphoma. Broader study findings: Repertoire difference causes, possibly disease activity or prior therapy, remain undefined. Before treatment, TCR diversity in newly diagnosed patients was reportedly lower than in healthy donors.

Germline CDR1 GTSNPN, CDR2 SVGIG (reference sequence). The CDR3 has 14 residues. The V and J ends lost 5 bases and 1 base respectively, with 14 bases between them. On this clone: Its target is not known.

Libraries were prepared by immunoSEQ multiplex PCR; TCRdb keeps only in-frame clonotypes and omits some of them. The sample yields approximately 24,000 clones, more than 75% seen once. The time point: cycle 4 day 1 (C4D1), after about 6 weeks of nivolumab. Autologous stem cell transplantation was followed by relapse in every patient, and brentuximab vedotin exposure varied. Complete response, partial response or progressive disease was recorded as best response. Specimen: peripheral blood mononuclear cells (PBMCs), collected before the fourth cycle of nivolumab. The receptor was derived from a human donor with classical Hodgkin lymphoma. This chain links TRBV30 with TRBJ1-1, with a possible D match to TRBD1 (5 bases). The CDR3 DNA reads TGTGCCTGGGCTAGGGGACCGCAGAACACTGAAGCTTTCTTT. It is translated as CAWARGPQNTEAFF.